The T cell receptor (beta chain) under discussion was sequenced for a study of PD-1 blockade in classical Hodgkin lymphoma. Study-level information: Every 2 weeks, patients had 3 mg/kg nivolumab intravenously. Study results and caveats: Newly diagnosed patients were said to have less baseline TCR diversity than healthy donors did. A significant rise in TCR diversity was seen by C4D1 for CD4+ cells but not for CD8+ cells. For complete responders, baseline diversity was comparable to that of newly diagnosed patients.

All patients experienced relapse after autologous stem cell transplantation, and brentuximab vedotin exposure was variable. Details on this clone: Its antigen is undetermined.

Profiled with immunoSEQ multiplex PCR; TCRdb holds only in-frame clones, not every one. The sample consists of roughly 150,000 clones, 78% of them appearing once. The CDR3 has 13 amino acids. Per the germline V gene, CDR1 is SGHRS and CDR2 is YFSETQ. Trimming took off 6 bases at V and 1 base at J, with 10 bases between the two ends. The TCR originated in a human donor with classical Hodgkin lymphoma. The chain couples TRBV5-1 to TRBJ1-1; no clear D. The sequencing used peripheral blood mononuclear cells (PBMCs), collected before the second cycle of nivolumab. The CDR3 loop is CASKTWGNTEAFF. CDR3 bases: TGCGCCAGCAAAACATGGGGGAACACTGAAGCTTTCTTT.